These 12 T cell receptor beta chains share one sample of origin, sequenced in a study of CXCR4 blockade with PD-1 therapy in pancreatic cancer. Libraries were prepared by immunoSEQ multiplex PCR; TCRdb keeps only in-frame clonotypes and omits some of them. The sample lists 2,500 or so clones; approximately 46% were seen once. Material for sequencing was tumor tissue. Receptors were obtained from a human donor with pancreatic ductal adenocarcinoma.

The J gene is TRBJ1-3, the V gene TRBV14; a possible D gene is TRBD1 (6 bases). Germline loops: CDR1 SGHDN, CDR2 FVKESK. Trimming removed 3 bases at V and 6 bases at J, with 24 bases between. This CDR3 spans 18 amino acids. The CDR3 DNA follows: TGTGCCAGCAGCCACTCCTCCCGGCGGGGACAATGGGAAAACACCATATATTTT. Protein: CASSHSSRRGQWENTIYF.

This clone was found once. This rearrangement joins TRBV18 to TRBJ2-1; 7 nucleotides line up with TRBD2. V shed 3 bases and J 3 bases; nucleotides not matched to a gene: 2. The CDR3 runs 14 residues. The germline gives CDR1 KGHSH, CDR2 LQKENI. The CDR3 coding sequence is TGTGCCAGCTCACCCCCGGGGGGCTACAATGAGCAGTTCTTC. Its protein product is CASSPPGGYNEQFF.

This clone appeared a few times. The rearrangement joins TRBV28 to TRBJ2-7, with TRBD1 matching over 7 bases. V trimming: 2 bases; J trimming: 4 bases; junction bases outside the gene matches: 8. The CDR3 runs 15 residues. The germline gives CDR1 MDHEN, CDR2 SYDVKM. This CDR3 is CASSLEGAGSYEQYF. CDR3 nucleotide sequence: TGTGCCAGCAGTTTAGAGGGGGCCGGTTCGTACGAGCAGTACTTC.

V gene TRBV19 combines with J gene TRBJ2-3, with a tentative D call TRBD1 (5 bases). The length of the CDR3 is 14 residues. V lost 5 bases, J lost 7 bases, and 16 bases lay in between. The V gene's germline CDR1 is LNHDA and CDR2 SQIVND (reference sequence). The CDR3 DNA follows: TGTGCCAGTAGTGACACAGGACCCCCAAATACGCAGTATTTT. As protein: CASSDTGPPNTQYF.

This chain links TRBV7-5 with TRBJ1-2; TRBD1, the table's D call, was not compared with the DNA. TRBV7-5 has pseudogene status. The CDR3 contains 14 residues. CDR3 residues: CASSLRDREKGYTF. The CDR3 region has the DNA TGTGCCAGCAGCTTACGGGACAGGGAGAAGGGCTACACCTTC.

This clone was counted between two and nine times. The rearrangement uses TRBV11-3 and TRBJ2-4; D is ambiguous. The CDR3 consists of 18 residues. CDR1 and CDR2 from the germline V gene are SGHNT and YENEEA. Trimming removed 5 bases from V and 4 bases from J, with 24 bases in between. The CDR3 here is CASSPRVPELSKKNIQYF. Here the CDR3 DNA reads TGTGCCAGCAGCCCAAGGGTTCCAGAACTATCAAAAAAAAACATTCAGTACTTC. Based on the CDR3 plus reference TRBV11-3 and TRBJ2-4, the full variable domain is EAGVVQSPRYKIIEKKQPVAFWCNPISGHNTLYWYLQNLGQGPELLIRYENEEAVDDSQLPKDRFSAERLKGVDSTLKIQPAELGDSAVYLCASSPRVPELSKKNIQYFGAGTRLSVL.

The chain employs TRBV25-1 and TRBJ1-2; possibly TRBD1 for D (5 bases). The V and J ends lost 2 bases and 6 bases respectively, with 7 bases between them. The CDR3 is made up of 12 amino acids. Germline values: CDR1 MGHDK, CDR2 SYGVNS. CDR3 in amino acids: CASSEGRDGYTF. For the CDR3, the DNA is TGTGCCAGCAGTGAAGGCAGGGATGGCTACACCTTC.

V gene TRBV19 combines with J gene TRBJ1-2; D is uncertain. Germline loops: CDR1 LNHDA, CDR2 SQIVND (reference sequence). The CDR3 has 13 residues. The V end lost 8 bases, the J end lost 7 bases, and 17 bases lay between the germline ends. The CDR3: CASQVTSAGGYTF. The CDR3 DNA follows: TGTGCCAGTCAAGTAACTAGTGCGGGTGGCTACACCTTC.

V and J are TRBV14 and TRBJ2-5, with D possibly being TRBD2 (6 bases). There are 14 residues in the CDR3. Germline-derived CDR1 and CDR2 are SGHDN and FVKESK. Trimming pared 4 bases from V and 1 base from J, leaving 10 bases between. The CDR3 loop is CASSPRDFQETQYF. Written as DNA, the CDR3 is TGTGCCAGCAGCCCCCGGGACTTCCAAGAGACCCAGTACTTC.

This clone showed up just a few times. The chain has TRBV19 and TRBJ2-1; the D is unclear. The V and J ends lost 6 bases and 8 bases respectively, with 17 bases between them. There are 14 residues in the CDR3. CDR1 and CDR2 from the germline V gene are LNHDA and SQIVND (reference sequence). CDR3 region: CASRLRNRVDEQFF. CDR3 bases: TGTGCCAGTAGACTGCGTAATCGGGTCGATGAGCAGTTCTTC.

J is TRBJ2-2 and V is TRBV11-3, with a tentative D call TRBD1 (5 bases). Trimming took 4 bases from V and 4 from J, leaving 10 bases between them. The CDR3 loop spans 14 amino acids. The germline V gene has CDR1 SGHNT and CDR2 YENEEA. CDR3 coding DNA: TGTGCCAGCAGCTCCAGGGTAGTCACCGGGGAGCTGTTTTTT. Amino acids: CASSSRVVTGELFF.

The J gene is TRBJ2-7, the V gene TRBV11-3; a possible D gene is TRBD1 (6 bases). The germline CDR1 and CDR2 sequences are SGHNT and YENEEA. Trimming removed 5 bases at V and 2 bases at J, with 16 bases between. CDR3 length: 15 amino acids. The CDR3 loop reads CASSPLDSFPYEQYF. CDR3 coding DNA: TGTGCCAGCAGCCCCCTGGACAGTTTTCCCTACGAGCAGTACTTC. Complete variable domain (other parts from reference TRBV11-3 and TRBJ2-7): EAGVVQSPRYKIIEKKQPVAFWCNPISGHNTLYWYLQNLGQGPELLIRYENEEAVDDSQLPKDRFSAERLKGVDSTLKIQPAELGDSAVYLCASSPLDSFPYEQYFGPGTRLTVT.